This T cell receptor beta chain was sequenced in a study of T cells in localized non-small cell lung cancer. Findings and limits, study-wide: Density of T cells in blood, when higher, went with longer overall survival. Of the top 100 tumor clones, median around 50 were in adjacent lung, 25 to 30 among its top 100.

Sequenced by immunoSEQ multiplex PCR; TCRdb stores in-frame clones only, minus some. The table shows more than 15,000 clones, with 70% to 90% occurring only once. V lost 7 bases and J 0 bases, leaving 13 bases between the germline ends. This CDR3 has 14 amino acids. In germline, CDR1 is SNHLY, CDR2 FYNNEI. As to this clone: The antigen remains unidentified.

The TCR originated in a male donor at least 60 years old with stage I lung adenocarcinoma. This chain joins TRBV2 and TRBJ2-7, with D perhaps TRBD1 or TRBD2 (5 bases each). The sequences come from peripheral blood, collected before any cancer treatment. In DNA, the CDR3 is TGTGCCAGCACTCCGGGACGGGGCTCCTACGAGCAGTACTTC. As protein: CASTPGRGSYEQYF. Filled out from reference TRBV2 and TRBJ2-7, the complete variable domain reads EPEVTQTPSHQVTQMGQEVILRCVPISNHLYFYWYRQILGQKVEFLVSFYNNEISEKSEIFDDQFSVERPDGSNFTLKIRSTKLEDSAMYFCASTPGRGSYEQYFGPGTRLTVT.